The T cell receptor (beta chain) described here comes from a study of regulatory T cells in long-lasting Graves disease. Study at large: Less than 3 months of antithyroid drugs had been taken by newly diagnosed Graves' patients.

Time point indicated: newly diagnosed GD, antithyroid drugs for less than 3 months. Extracted RNA from PBMCs served as the source of the TCR library. Patients came from an endocrinology department in Xi'an, China. The J segment lost 5 bases and the V segment lost 2 bases, leaving 7 bases of the junction unmatched. Germline assignment: CDR1 SGHRS and CDR2 YFSETQ. The CDR3 is 14 amino acids. Researchers made TCR beta libraries by using iRepertoire HTBI primers and running Arm-PCR on CDR3 regions. TCRdb reprocessed the multiplex PCR reads via MiXCR and lists one record per CDR3 protein. The sample lists more than 300,000 distinct CDR3 sequences, roughly 10% occurring once. The sample was also reused in another study, on T cells in Graves' hyperthyroidism and ophthalmopathy. Per that paper: Median prediction lead before ophthalmopathy onset was 6.5 to 7 months with the model.

The sample was peripheral blood mononuclear cells (PBMCs), taken at new diagnosis, from a patient treated with antithyroid drugs. The receptor's source is a woman aged 18-35 years with Graves disease. The J gene is TRBJ2-7, the V gene TRBV5-1; 7 positions agree with TRBD1. In DNA form, the CDR3 reads TGCGCCAGCAGCTTAGACAGGGCGATGAACGAGCAGTACTTC. As protein: CASSLDRAMNEQYF.